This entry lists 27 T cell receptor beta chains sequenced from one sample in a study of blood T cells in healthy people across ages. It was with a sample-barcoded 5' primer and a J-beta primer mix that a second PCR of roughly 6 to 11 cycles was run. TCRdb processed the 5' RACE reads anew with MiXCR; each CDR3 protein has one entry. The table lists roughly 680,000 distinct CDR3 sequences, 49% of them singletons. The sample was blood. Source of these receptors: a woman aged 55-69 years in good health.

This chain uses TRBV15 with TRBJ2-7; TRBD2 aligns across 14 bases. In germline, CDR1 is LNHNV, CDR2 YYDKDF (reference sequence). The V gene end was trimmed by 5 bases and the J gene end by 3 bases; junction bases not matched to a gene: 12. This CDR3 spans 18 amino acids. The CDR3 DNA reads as TGTGCCACCAGCGGAGGTGGGACTAGCGGGAGCCTCGGCTACGAGCAGTACTTC. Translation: CATSGGGTSGSLGYEQYF.

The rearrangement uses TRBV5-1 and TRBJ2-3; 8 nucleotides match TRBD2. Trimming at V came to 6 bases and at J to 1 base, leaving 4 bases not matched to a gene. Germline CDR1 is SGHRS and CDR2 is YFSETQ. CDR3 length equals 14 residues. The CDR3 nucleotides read TGCGCCAGCAAAGGACTAGCAGGCACAGATACGCAGTATTTT. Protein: CASKGLAGTDTQYF.

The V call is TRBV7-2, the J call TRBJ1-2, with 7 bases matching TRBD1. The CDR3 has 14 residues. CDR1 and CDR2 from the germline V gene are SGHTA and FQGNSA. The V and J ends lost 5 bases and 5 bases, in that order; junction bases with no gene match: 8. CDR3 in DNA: TGTGCCAGCAGCCCCAGAGGACAGGCATATGGCTACACCTTC. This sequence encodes CASSPRGQAYGYTF.

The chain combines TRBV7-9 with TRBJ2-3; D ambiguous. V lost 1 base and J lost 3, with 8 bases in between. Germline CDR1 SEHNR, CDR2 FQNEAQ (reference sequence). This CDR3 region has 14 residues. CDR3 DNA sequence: TGTGCCAGCAGCTTAGACACCAGGACAGATACGCAGTATTTT. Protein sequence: CASSLDTRTDTQYF. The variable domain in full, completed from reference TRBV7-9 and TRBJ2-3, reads DTGVSQNPRHKITKRGQNVTFRCDPISEHNRLYWYRQTLGQGPEFLTYFQNEAQLEKSRLLSDRFSAERPKGSFSTLEIQRTEQGDSAMYLCASSLDTRTDTQYFGPGTRLTVL.

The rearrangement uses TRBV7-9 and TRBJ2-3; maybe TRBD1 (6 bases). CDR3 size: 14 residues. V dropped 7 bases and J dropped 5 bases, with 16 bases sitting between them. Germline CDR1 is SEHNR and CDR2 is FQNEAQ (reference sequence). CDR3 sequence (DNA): TGTGCCAGCACCCTTGAGGGGGAAAGAGATACGCAGTATTTT. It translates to CASTLEGERDTQYF.

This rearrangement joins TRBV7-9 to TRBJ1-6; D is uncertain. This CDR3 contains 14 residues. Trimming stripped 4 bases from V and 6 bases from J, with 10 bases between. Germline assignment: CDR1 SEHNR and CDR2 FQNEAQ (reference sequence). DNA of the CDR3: TGTGCCAGCAGCTCGTTTTTCATTAATTCACCCCTCCACTTT. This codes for CASSSFFINSPLHF.

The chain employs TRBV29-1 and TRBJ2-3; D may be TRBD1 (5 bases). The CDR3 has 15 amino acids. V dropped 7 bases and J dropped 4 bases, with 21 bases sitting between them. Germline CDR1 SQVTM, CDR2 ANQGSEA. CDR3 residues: CSARTSQVSPDTQYF. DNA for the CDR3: TGCAGCGCCAGAACTTCACAGGTCTCCCCAGATACGCAGTATTTT.

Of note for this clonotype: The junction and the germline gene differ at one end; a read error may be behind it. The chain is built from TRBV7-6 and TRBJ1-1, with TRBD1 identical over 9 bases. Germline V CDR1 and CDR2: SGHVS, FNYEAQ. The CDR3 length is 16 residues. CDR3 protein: CASSSQLQGATTETFF. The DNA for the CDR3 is TGTGCCAGCAGCTCCCAACTACAGGGGGCGACCACTGAAACTTTCTTT.

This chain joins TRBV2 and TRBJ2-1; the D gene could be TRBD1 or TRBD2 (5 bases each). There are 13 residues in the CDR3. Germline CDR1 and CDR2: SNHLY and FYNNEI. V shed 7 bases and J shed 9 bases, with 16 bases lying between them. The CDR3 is CASTRVRDAEQFF. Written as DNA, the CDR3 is TGTGCCAGCACCAGAGTAAGGGACGCTGAGCAGTTCTTC.

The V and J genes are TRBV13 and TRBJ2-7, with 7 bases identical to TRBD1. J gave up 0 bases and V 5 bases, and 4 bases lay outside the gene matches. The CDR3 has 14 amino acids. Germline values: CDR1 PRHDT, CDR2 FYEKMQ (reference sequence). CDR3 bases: TGTGCCAGCAGCCCGGACAGGAGCTCCTACGAGCAGTACTTC. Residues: CASSPDRSSYEQYF.

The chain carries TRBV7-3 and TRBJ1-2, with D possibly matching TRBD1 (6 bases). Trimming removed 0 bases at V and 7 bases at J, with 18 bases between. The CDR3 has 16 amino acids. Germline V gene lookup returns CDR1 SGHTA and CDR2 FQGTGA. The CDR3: CASSLTGGGGRAGYTF. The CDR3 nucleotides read TGTGCCAGCAGCTTAACGGGAGGAGGGGGACGGGCTGGCTACACCTTC.

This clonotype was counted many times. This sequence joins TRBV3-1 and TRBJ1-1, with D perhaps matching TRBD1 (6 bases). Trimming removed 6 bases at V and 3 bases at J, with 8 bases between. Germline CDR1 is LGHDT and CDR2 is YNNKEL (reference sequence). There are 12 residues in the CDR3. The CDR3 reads CASRQGHTEAFF. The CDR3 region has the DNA TGTGCCAGCAGACAGGGTCACACTGAAGCTTTCTTT. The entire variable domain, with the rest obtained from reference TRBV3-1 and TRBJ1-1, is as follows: DTAVSQTPKYLVTQMGNDKSIKCEQNLGHDTMYWYKQDSKKFLKIMFSYNNKELIINETVPNRFSPKSPDKAHLNLHINSLELGDSAVYFCASRQGHTEAFFGQGTRLTVV.

Here the CDR3 DNA reads TGCAGCCATGGGGCAGGGAAAGGCGAGCAGTACTTC. It codes for CSHGAGKGEQYF. The gene calls are TRBV29-1 and TRBJ2-7; tentatively, D is TRBD1 (5 bases). The CDR3 consists of 12 residues. The V gene's germline CDR1 is SQVTM and CDR2 ANQGSEA. V was clipped by 8 bases and J by 6 bases, with 17 bases between them.

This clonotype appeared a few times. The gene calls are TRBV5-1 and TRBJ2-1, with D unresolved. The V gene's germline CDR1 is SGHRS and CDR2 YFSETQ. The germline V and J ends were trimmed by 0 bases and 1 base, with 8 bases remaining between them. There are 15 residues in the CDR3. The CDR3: CASSLDQPSYNEQFF. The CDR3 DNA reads TGCGCCAGCAGCTTGGATCAGCCTTCCTACAATGAGCAGTTCTTC.

CDR3 protein: CASSYLPGAENEQYF. CDR3 nucleotides: TGTGCCAGCAGTTATCTCCCGGGGGCGGAAAACGAGCAGTACTTC. The J gene is TRBJ2-5, the V gene TRBV6-5; D possibly uses TRBD1 or TRBD2 (6 bases each). The J call is uncertain, as TRBJ2-7 better fits the DNA end. The germline V gene has CDR1 MNHEY and CDR2 SVGAGI. The CDR3 totals 15 residues.

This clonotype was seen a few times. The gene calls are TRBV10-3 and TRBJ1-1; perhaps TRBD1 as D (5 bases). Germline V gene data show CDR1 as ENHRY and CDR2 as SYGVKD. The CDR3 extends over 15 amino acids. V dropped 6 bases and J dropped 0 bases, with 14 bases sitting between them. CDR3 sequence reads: CAIRGLGGMNTEAFF. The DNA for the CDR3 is TGTGCCATCAGAGGCCTCGGGGGAATGAACACTGAAGCTTTCTTT.

DNA for the CDR3: TGTGCCAGCAGCGTCGGGACACCCAGTTCCACAGATACGCAGTATTTT. Residues: CASSVGTPSSTDTQYF. The chain links TRBV7-8 to TRBJ2-3; D perhaps matches TRBD1 (6 bases). CDR3 size: 16 residues. Germline V gene data show CDR1 as SGHVS and CDR2 as FQNEAQ. The V gene lost 5 bases and the J gene lost 2 bases, with 17 bases spanning the gap.

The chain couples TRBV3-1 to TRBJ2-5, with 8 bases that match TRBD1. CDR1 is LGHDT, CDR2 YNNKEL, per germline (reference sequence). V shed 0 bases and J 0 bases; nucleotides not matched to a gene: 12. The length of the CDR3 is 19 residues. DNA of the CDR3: TGTGCCAGCAGCCAAGAAGGGTTGAGGACAGGGAGGTACCAAGAGACCCAGTACTTC. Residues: CASSQEGLRTGRYQETQYF.

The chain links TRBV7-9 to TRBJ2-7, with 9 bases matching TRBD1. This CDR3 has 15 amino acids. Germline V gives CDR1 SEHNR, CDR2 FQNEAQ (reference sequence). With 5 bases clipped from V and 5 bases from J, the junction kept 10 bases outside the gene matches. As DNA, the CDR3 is TGTGCCAGCAGCCAATCCAGGACAGGGGTGGACGAGCAGTACTTC. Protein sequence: CASSQSRTGVDEQYF.

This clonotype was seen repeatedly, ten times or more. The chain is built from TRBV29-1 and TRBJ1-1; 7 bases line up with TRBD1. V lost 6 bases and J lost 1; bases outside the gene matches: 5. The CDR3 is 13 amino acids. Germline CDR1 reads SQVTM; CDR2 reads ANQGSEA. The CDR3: CSVQTGWNTEAFF. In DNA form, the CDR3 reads TGCAGCGTACAGACAGGGTGGAACACTGAAGCTTTCTTT. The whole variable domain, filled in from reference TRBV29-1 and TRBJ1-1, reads SAVISQKPSRDICQRGTSLTIQCQVDSQVTMMFWYRQQPGQSLTLIATANQGSEATYESGFVIDKFPISRPNLTFSTLTVSNMSPEDSSIYLCSVQTGWNTEAFFGQGTRLTVV.

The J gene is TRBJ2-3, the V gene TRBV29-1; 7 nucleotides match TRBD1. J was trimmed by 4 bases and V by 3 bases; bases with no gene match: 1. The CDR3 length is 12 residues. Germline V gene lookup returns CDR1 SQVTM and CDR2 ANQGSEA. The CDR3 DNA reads TGCAGCGTTGATACAGGGGCAGATACGCAGTATTTT. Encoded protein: CSVDTGADTQYF.

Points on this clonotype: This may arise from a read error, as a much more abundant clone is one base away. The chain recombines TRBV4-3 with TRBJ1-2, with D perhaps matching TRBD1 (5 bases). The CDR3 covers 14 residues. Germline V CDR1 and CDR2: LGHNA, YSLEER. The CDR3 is CASSPTGPGYSYTF. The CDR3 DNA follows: TGCGCCAGCAGCCCTACGGGGCCTGGCTATAGCTACACCTTC.

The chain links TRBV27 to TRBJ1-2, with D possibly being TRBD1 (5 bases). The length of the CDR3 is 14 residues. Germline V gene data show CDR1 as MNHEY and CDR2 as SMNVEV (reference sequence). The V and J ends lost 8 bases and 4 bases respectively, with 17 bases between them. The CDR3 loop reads CASGSGGGAYGYTF. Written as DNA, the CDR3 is TGTGCCAGCGGATCCGGGGGAGGAGCCTATGGCTACACCTTC.

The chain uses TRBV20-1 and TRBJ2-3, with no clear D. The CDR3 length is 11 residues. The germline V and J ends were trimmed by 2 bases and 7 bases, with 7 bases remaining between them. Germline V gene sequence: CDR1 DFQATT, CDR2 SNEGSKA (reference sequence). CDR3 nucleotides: TGCAGTGCTAGATGGTCGAATACGCAGTATTTT. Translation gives CSARWSNTQYF.

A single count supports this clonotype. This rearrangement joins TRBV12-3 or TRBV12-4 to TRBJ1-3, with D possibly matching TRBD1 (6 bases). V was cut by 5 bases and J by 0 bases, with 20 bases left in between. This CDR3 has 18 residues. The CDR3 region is CASSPRDNQWGSGNTIYF. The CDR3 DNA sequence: TGTGCCAGCAGTCCTCGGGACAACCAATGGGGCTCTGGAAACACCATATATTTT.

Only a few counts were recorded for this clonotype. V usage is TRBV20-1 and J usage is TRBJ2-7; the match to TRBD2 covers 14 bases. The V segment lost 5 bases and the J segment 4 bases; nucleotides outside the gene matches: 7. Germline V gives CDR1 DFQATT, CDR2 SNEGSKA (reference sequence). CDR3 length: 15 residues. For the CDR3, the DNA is TGCAGTGCTCAGACTAGCGGGGGGGAAGGGTACGAGCAGTACTTC. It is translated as CSAQTSGGEGYEQYF.

Written as DNA, the CDR3 is TGCAGCGTTGGGACCCCGCTGGCAAGGGCCCAGTACTTC. It encodes CSVGTPLARAQYF. This chain links TRBV29-1 with TRBJ2-5; D unresolved. Trimming took off 4 bases at V and 9 bases at J, with 18 bases between the two ends. Germline V gives CDR1 SQVTM, CDR2 ANQGSEA. The CDR3 has 13 amino acids.